This T cell receptor beta chain appears in the sequencing data of a study of cytomegalovirus exposure and HLA in healthy donors. This clone was seen a single time. Its antigen is unidentified. PCR amplification relied on 60 Vbeta primers (plus 13 Jbeta primers). Some clones are missing from TCRdb's copy, which holds only in-frame ones; the method was immunoSEQ multiplex PCR. The top ten clones hold roughly 0.92% of a sample with around 100,000 clones, roughly 70% of them seen once. The CDR3 has 13 amino acids. Germline V gives CDR1 MNHEY, CDR2 SMNVEV (reference sequence). The junction had 4 bases not matched to a gene; V was cut back by 8 bases and J by 5 bases. Study-wide results and limits: Reportedly, HLA-A and HLA-B alleles of most subjects were accurately predicted from TCR beta.

Sequencing input: PBMCs. This clonotype was sampled from a woman aged 30 to 39 in good health and CMV-seronegative. The rearrangement joins TRBV27 to TRBJ1-5, with 9 bases lining up with TRBD1. This chain's CDR3 is CASGTGGDQPQHF. The DNA of the CDR3 is TGTGCCAGCGGAACAGGGGGCGATCAGCCCCAGCATTTT.